Detailed here is one TCR beta chain. Its antigen is not identified. These data come from a study of blood T cells in healthy people across ages. The study's findings and limits: The long-lived group displayed more naive CD4+ cells, plus higher diversity, than the aged donors did. Per million T cells, the diversity of TCR beta decreased roughly linearly as age advanced.

A second PCR of roughly 7 to 11 cycles used a sample-barcoded 5' primer and a J-beta primer mix. TCRdb ran MiXCR on the 5' RACE reads and lists one entry per CDR3 protein. The sample gives about 640,000 distinct CDR3 sequences, around 54% of which show up once; more than 35% is in the top ten. CDR3 length equals 11 residues. Trimming stripped 4 bases from V and 14 bases from J, with 15 bases between. Germline V lookup: CDR1 SQVTM, CDR2 ANQGSEA. Sequencing input: blood. The chain uses TRBV29-1 and TRBJ2-1; TRBD2 is a possible D gene (7 bases). The sequence derives from a man between 60 and 75 years old in good health. CDR3 in DNA: TGCAGCGTTGTAGTCGGGGGGCAAGAGTTCTTC. Protein: CSVVVGGQEFF.